This record looks at one T cell receptor (beta chain) sequence and its context. A J-beta primer mix and a sample-barcoded 5' primer were used in a second PCR of roughly 7 to 12 cycles. MiXCR, applied by TCRdb to the 5' RACE reads, yields one record per CDR3 protein. The repertoire includes around 1,800,000 distinct CDR3 sequences, roughly 43% of them detected once, and 20% to 25% sits in the top ten. The record originates from a study of blood T cells in healthy people across ages. The overall study: Capture by template switching was about one barcoded beta molecule per two T cells.

CDR1 is MNHEY, CDR2 SMNVEV, per germline (reference sequence). V lost 5 bases to trimming and J lost 9 bases; unmatched junction nucleotides: 9. The CDR3 spans 14 residues. Sequencing used blood. The chain combines TRBV27 with TRBJ1-5, with 8 positions matching TRBD1. This TCR came from a human donor in good health. Here the CDR3 reads CASSRTGFRWPQHF. DNA for the CDR3: TGTGCCAGCAGTCGGACAGGGTTTCGTTGGCCCCAGCATTTT.